Listed below are T cell receptor beta chains from one sample, sequenced in a study of cytomegalovirus exposure and HLA in healthy donors. Using immunoSEQ multiplex PCR, the repertoire was profiled, and TCRdb retains in-frame clones only, with some absent. The sample records 200,000 to 250,000 clones, roughly 80% being singletons. The material sequenced was PBMCs. These receptors were obtained from a woman in her thirties or forties in good health and CMV-seropositive. CDR3s include the opening cysteine and the closing phenylalanine or tryptophan. Each record gives: CDR3 length, V gene, clone size, J gene, D gene, CDR3 protein, CDR3 DNA. D genes are given only for firm matches. Size is omitted from some rows. Given values are once, few, many or a class for expanded clones.

15	TRBV19	few	TRBJ1-2	-	CASSPQTLANYGYTF	TGTGCCAGTAGTCCCCAGACTCTAGCTAACTATGGCTACACCTTC
13	TRBV7-2	-	TRBJ2-3	-	CASSPFEAGSQYF	TGTGCCAGCAGCCCCTTTGAAGCGGGCTCGCAGTATTTT
13	TRBV25-1	-	TRBJ2-7	-	CASSLTGSAEQYF	TGTGCCAGCAGTTTGACGGGGTCGGCCGAGCAGTACTTC
15	TRBV7-6	-	TRBJ2-7	-	CASSPSVADYYEQYF	TGTGCCAGCAGCCCGTCCGTGGCAGACTACTACGAGCAGTACTTC
14	TRBV28	once	TRBJ1-6	TRBD1	CASSSPGQWQALHF	TGTGCCAGCAGTTCCCCGGGACAGTGGCAAGCCCTCCACTTT
16	TRBV19	few	TRBJ1-4	-	CASSPSHSRTNEKLFF	TGTGCCAGTAGTCCTTCCCACAGCCGGACTAATGAAAAACTGTTTTTT
15	TRBV14	-	TRBJ1-1	-	CASSQLQGRHAEAFF	TGTGCCAGCAGCCAGTTACAGGGCCGCCACGCTGAAGCTTTCTTT
17	TRBV9	-	TRBJ2-5	TRBD2	CASSVEERGGLMETQYF	TGTGCCAGCAGCGTAGAAGAACGCGGGGGGCTGATGGAGACCCAGTACTTC
17	TRBV10-1	-	TRBJ2-5	TRBD1	CASKIGDRGVWSETQYF	TGCGCCAGCAAAATAGGTGACAGGGGTGTTTGGTCGGAGACCCAGTACTTC
14	TRBV2	-	TRBJ2-3	-	CASKVIGNQDTQYF	TGTGCCAGCAAGGTGATCGGGAACCAGGATACGCAGTATTTT
14	TRBV29-1	-	TRBJ1-1	-	CSVEDFYRAPEAFF	TGCAGCGTTGAAGATTTTTACAGGGCTCCTGAAGCTTTCTTT
16	TRBV14	-	TRBJ2-7	-	CASSRELQGFPYEQYF	TGTGCCAGCAGCAGGGAACTACAGGGCTTCCCCTACGAGCAGTACTTC
15	TRBV27	once	TRBJ1-2	TRBD1	CASSTTTGVPYGYTF	TGTGCCAGCAGTACAACTACAGGGGTTCCGTATGGCTACACCTTC
17	TRBV18	-	TRBJ1-5	-	CASSPRGSGRSNQPQHF	TGTGCCAGCTCACCTAGGGGGAGCGGAAGGAGCAATCAGCCCCAGCATTTT
16	TRBV4-2	-	TRBJ2-7	TRBD1	CASSQDVVQGNHEQYF	TGTGCCAGCAGCCAAGATGTAGTACAGGGGAACCACGAGCAGTACTTC
14	TRBV6-5	-	TRBJ2-1	-	CASRDMGLYNEQFF	TGTGCCAGCAGGGATATGGGACTTTACAATGAGCAGTTCTTC
18	TRBV6-1	-	TRBJ1-4	TRBD1	CASSGARQGASTNEKLFF	TGTGCCAGCAGTGGGGCCAGGCAGGGGGCTTCAACTAATGAAAAACTGTTTTTT
14	TRBV5-1	few	TRBJ1-2	TRBD1	CASSSGQGHYGYTF	TGCGCCAGCAGCTCGGGACAGGGTCACTATGGCTACACCTTC
13	TRBV9	-	TRBJ2-3	-	CASNLGGGDTQYF	TGTGCCAGCAACCTGGGGGGTGGAGATACGCAGTATTTT
18	TRBV28	-	TRBJ2-1	-	CASSLDRRGQISYNEQFF	TGTGCCAGCAGTTTAGATCGCCGCGGACAGATCTCCTACAATGAGCAGTTCTTC
15	TRBV6-1	once	TRBJ2-3	TRBD2	CASSGLAGVTDTQYF	TGTGCCAGCAGTGGACTAGCGGGGGTCACAGATACGCAGTATTTT
13	TRBV6-4	-	TRBJ2-7	-	CASSVGGPNEQYF	TGTGCCAGCAGTGTAGGGGGACCGAACGAGCAGTACTTC
14	TRBV30	-	TRBJ2-7	-	CAWGNPSAAYEQYF	TGTGCCTGGGGGAACCCTAGCGCTGCCTACGAGCAGTACTTC
14	TRBV4-3	-	TRBJ1-2	-	CASSSLGADYGYTF	TGCGCCAGCAGCAGCCTGGGGGCAGACTATGGCTACACCTTC
13	TRBV18	-	TRBJ2-1	-	CASSARGYNEQFF	TGTGCCAGCTCGGCCAGGGGATACAATGAGCAGTTCTTC
16	TRBV2	-	TRBJ1-2	TRBD1	CASRGQGLIALSGYTF	TGTGCCAGCAGGGGACAGGGGCTCATTGCACTGTCTGGCTACACCTTC
16	TRBV5-6	few	TRBJ1-5	TRBD1	CASSFQQGASNQPQHF	TGTGCCAGCAGCTTTCAACAGGGGGCCAGCAATCAGCCCCAGCATTTT
14	TRBV5-6	-	TRBJ1-2	TRBD1	CARPRDRGGNGYTF	TGTGCCAGACCCAGGGACAGGGGGGGAAATGGCTACACCTTC
14	TRBV29-1	-	TRBJ2-1	TRBD2	CSVDPSGTGNEQFF	TGCAGCGTTGACCCTAGCGGGACGGGCAATGAGCAGTTCTTC
16	TRBV19	-	TRBJ2-2	-	CASSRERAGNTGELFF	TGTGCCAGTAGCCGAGAGCGGGCGGGGAACACCGGGGAGCTGTTTTTT
15	TRBV9	few	TRBJ2-7	-	CASSAKQGGPYEQYF	TGTGCCAGCAGCGCGAAACAGGGGGGGCCCTACGAGCAGTACTTC
15	TRBV4-2	few	TRBJ1-1	-	CASSQSRGGNTEAFF	TGTGCCAGCAGCCAGTCACGGGGGGGGAACACTGAAGCTTTCTTT